The 30 T cell receptor beta chains presented below share a single source sample, sequenced in a study of Graves' ophthalmopathy and Graves' hyperthyroidism (dated by TCRdb to the late 2010s). TCRdb lists the instrument as Illumina HiSeq 2000. TCR beta CDR3 regions were amplified from RNA transcripts for repertoire sequencing. The first round was an RT-PCR using HTBI primers with the Qiagen OneStep RT-PCR kit, and this first round was followed by a second-round multiplex PCR, then size selection and purification. TCRdb applied fastp at Q25 and MiXCR to the public reads, then kept only in-frame beta chains. Duplicate CDR3 protein sequences are folded into a single record with the most common DNA and genes. Recorded for this sample are 580,000 or so distinct CDR3 sequences; under 45% of them occurred a single time. Roughly 4.5% of the sample rests with the top ten. Input material: peripheral blood or thyroid tissue (not recorded which). These receptors were collected from an adult man with Graves' hyperthyroidism.

The CDR3 DNA sequence: TGTGCCAGCAGACCTCAGGGCATCAGGAACACCATATATTTT. Translation gives CASRPQGIRNTIYF. This rearrangement joins TRBV11-2 to TRBJ1-3; weak D call: TRBD1 (5 bases). The V and J ends lost 6 bases and 7 bases respectively, with 16 bases between them. The CDR3 loop spans 14 amino acids. Germline CDR1 is SGHAT and CDR2 is FQNNGV. The entire variable domain, with the rest obtained from reference TRBV11-2 and TRBJ1-3, is as follows: EAGVAQSPRYKIIEKRQSVAFWCNPISGHATLYWYQQILGQGPKLLIQFQNNGVVDDSQLPKDRFSAERLKGVDSTLKIQPAKLEDSAVYLCASRPQGIRNTIYFGEGSWLTVV.

About this clonotype itself: This may come from a read error, since a much larger clone is one base off. The gene calls are TRBV12-5 and TRBJ1-2; TRBD1 is a possible D gene (5 bases). CDR1 is LGHNT and CDR2 is FRNRAP in the germline V gene. The V end lost 2 bases, the J end lost 0 bases, and 10 bases lay between the germline ends. CDR3 length: 15 amino acids. CDR3 protein: CASGLIQGSNYGYTF. In nucleotides, the CDR3 is TGTGCTAGTGGTTTGATTCAGGGATCTAACTATGGCTACACCTTC.

This chain joins TRBV4-1 and TRBJ2-3, with 9 nucleotides matching TRBD2. The CDR3 spans 16 residues. Germline V CDR1 and CDR2: MGHRA, YSYEKL. Trimming cost V 0 bases and J 3 bases; bases outside gene matches: 4. In DNA, the CDR3 is TGCGCCAGCAGCCAAGATCGGGGACTAGCAACAGATACGCAGTATTTT. Translation: CASSQDRGLATDTQYF.

The rearrangement joins TRBV20-1 to TRBJ2-7, with unresolved D. Germline V gene sequence: CDR1 DFQATT, CDR2 SNEGSKA (reference sequence). Trimming left V 6 bases short and J 3 bases short, with 9 bases between. This CDR3 is built from 11 residues. The CDR3 loop reads CSAGKGYEQYF. The CDR3 nucleotides read TGCAGTGCAGGGAAGGGCTACGAGCAGTACTTC.

This clonotype was counted ten times or more. One junction end does not reproduce the germline sequence, and a read error may be involved. This chain uses TRBV7-8 with TRBJ2-7; 13 bases fit TRBD2. The CDR3 sequence is 15 residues long. CDR1 SGHVS and CDR2 FQNEAQ come from the germline V gene. DNA for the CDR3: TGTGCCAGCAGCCTAGCCGGGACTAGCGGGAACGAGCAGTACTTC. It yields the protein CASSLAGTSGNEQYF.

Comment on this clonotype: A much larger clone sits a single nucleotide away, making a read error possible. The chain links TRBV7-9 to TRBJ2-5; TRBD1 matches 7 bases. Germline V CDR1 and CDR2: SEHNR, FQNEAQ (reference sequence). The CDR3 covers 16 residues. CDR3 loop: CTSSTIGTDLQETQYF. CDR3 nucleotides: TGTACCAGCAGTACGATAGGGACAGACCTCCAAGAGACCCAGTACTTC.

This clonotype was observed at least ten times. V is TRBV7-9 and J is TRBJ2-7, with D tentatively TRBD1 or TRBD2 (5 bases each). V gave up 3 bases and J gave up 5 bases, with 14 bases separating them. Germline CDR1 is SEHNR and CDR2 is FQNEAQ (reference sequence). The CDR3 runs 14 residues. The CDR3 DNA sequence: TGTGCCAGCAGCTTGATGCGAGGGGAACACGAGCAGTACTTC. It yields the protein CASSLMRGEHEQYF.

In nucleotides, the CDR3 is TGCAGTGCTAGATCGCCGGCCGAGGGAGTCTACTCCTACGAGCAGTACTTC. This translates into CSARSPAEGVYSYEQYF. The chain employs TRBV20-1 and TRBJ2-7; maybe TRBD2 (5 bases). The CDR3 spans 17 residues. With 2 bases removed from V and 0 bases from J, the gap between germline ends came to 20 bases. CDR1 is DFQATT and CDR2 is SNEGSKA in the germline V gene (reference sequence).

This clonotype has at least ten counts. V and J are TRBV12-3 or TRBV12-4 and TRBJ1-2; a possible D gene is TRBD1 (5 bases). V lost 7 bases to trimming and J lost 6 bases, with 15 bases between them. The length of the CDR3 is 13 residues. The CDR3 region has the DNA TGTGCCAGCACAGGGAGGGAATTTCATGGCTACACCTTC. The encoded protein is CASTGREFHGYTF.

This clonotype was found a few times. The chain combines TRBV15 with TRBJ1-6; D unclear. CDR1 and CDR2 (germline): LNHNV, YYDKDF (reference sequence). Between the trimmed V and J ends, which lost 0 bases and 6 bases, there was a span of 9 bases. The CDR3 loop spans 15 amino acids. The CDR3 here is CATSRERQSNSPLHF. CDR3 sequence (DNA): TGTGCCACCAGCAGAGAAAGGCAGAGTAATTCACCCCTCCACTTT.

The DNA for the CDR3 is TGCAGCCCAAGACAGATAAACTATGGCTACACCTTC. Protein: CSPRQINYGYTF. The rearrangement uses TRBV20-1 and TRBJ1-2; tentatively, D is TRBD1 (5 bases). The CDR3 covers 12 residues. Germline V CDR1 and CDR2: DFQATT, SNEGSKA (reference sequence).

This clonotype was counted a few times. The chain couples TRBV7-9 to TRBJ2-7; maybe TRBD1 (5 bases). The end of the DNA fits TRBJ2-1 better, so the J call may be wrong. Germline-derived CDR1 and CDR2 are SEHNR and FQNEAQ (reference sequence). This CDR3 is 15 amino acids long. This chain's CDR3 is CASSLVASGRNEQFF. In nucleotides, the CDR3 is TGTGCCAGCAGCTTAGTGGCTTCAGGGCGGAATGAGCAGTTCTTC.

The chain couples TRBV12-3 or TRBV12-4 to TRBJ2-3; D gene unclear. The CDR3 extends over 13 amino acids. Between the trimmed V and J ends, which lost 6 bases and 4 bases, there was a span of 11 bases. CDR3 bases: TGTGCCAGCAGCCTTCCTACCGCAGATACGCAGTATTTT. It codes for CASSLPTADTQYF.

This chain connects TRBV7-9 to TRBJ2-7, with unresolved D. The assigned J gene may be wrong: the sequence end matches TRBJ2-1 better. The germline V gene has CDR1 SEHNR and CDR2 FQNEAQ (reference sequence). CDR3 length: 15 residues. The CDR3 bases are TGTGCCAGCAGCTTAGGGGAAGTTACCTACAATGAGCAGTTCTTC. It encodes CASSLGEVTYNEQFF.

This clonotype was seen a few times. The chain couples TRBV5-1 to TRBJ1-3, with D possibly being TRBD1 (5 bases). The CDR3 runs 17 residues. The V gene lost 4 bases and the J gene lost 0 bases, with 17 bases spanning the gap. Germline loops: CDR1 SGHRS, CDR2 YFSETQ. CDR3 loop: CASSPQPGGNSGNTIYF. The CDR3 DNA reads TGCGCCAGCAGCCCCCAACCGGGGGGTAACTCTGGAAACACCATATATTTT.

Only a few counts were recorded for this clonotype. This chain connects TRBV24-1 to TRBJ2-1, with 11 bases fitting TRBD2. Germline assignment: CDR1 KGHDR and CDR2 SFDVKD. Trimming at V came to 3 bases and at J to 0 bases, leaving 0 bases not matched to a gene. The CDR3 length is 16 residues. CDR3 in DNA: TGTGCCACCAGTGATACTAGCGGGAGCTCCTACAATGAGCAGTTCTTC. Amino acids: CATSDTSGSSYNEQFF.

The DNA for the CDR3 is TGTGCCAGTCGAATCGGGCAGGGAGCCAGCTATGGCTACACCTTC. Its protein is CASRIGQGASYGYTF. The chain recombines TRBV19 with TRBJ1-2; the D gene is possibly TRBD1 (5 bases). CDR1 is LNHDA and CDR2 is SQIVND in the germline V gene (reference sequence). CDR3 length equals 15 residues. The V gene lost 8 bases and the J gene lost 4 bases, with 20 bases spanning the gap.

This clonotype was seen at least ten times. The rearrangement joins TRBV15 to TRBJ1-3; D gene uncertain. CDR1 and CDR2 from the germline V gene are LNHNV and YYDKDF (reference sequence). CDR3 length equals 15 residues. Trimming took off 1 base at V and 0 bases at J, with 7 bases between the two ends. The CDR3 sequence is CATSRGASSGNTIYF. The DNA of the CDR3 is TGTGCCACCAGCAGAGGTGCCTCCTCTGGAAACACCATATATTTT.

This clonotype came up many times. The chain has TRBV11-2 and TRBJ2-5; D unresolved. V lost 4 bases and J 0 bases, leaving 9 bases between the germline ends. The CDR3 runs 14 residues. Germline CDR1 SGHAT, CDR2 FQNNGV. The CDR3 region is CASSSPVYQETQYF. The CDR3 DNA reads as TGTGCCAGCAGCTCGCCGGTGTACCAAGAGACCCAGTACTTC.

This clonotype appeared many times. The chain employs TRBV6-6 and TRBJ2-7, with D hard to call. CDR3 size: 13 residues. Trimming left V 4 bases short and J 2 bases short, with 9 bases between. Germline values: CDR1 MNHNY, CDR2 SVGAGI (reference sequence). This CDR3 is CASSWTATYEQYF. In nucleotides, the CDR3 is TGTGCCAGCAGTTGGACGGCGACCTACGAGCAGTACTTC.

The table lists this clonotype with a few counts. The chain combines TRBV9 with TRBJ1-2, with 7 bases identical to TRBD1. In germline, CDR1 is SGDLS, CDR2 YYNGEE. V was clipped by 0 bases and J by 3 bases; unmatched bases: 2. The CDR3 spans 14 residues. CDR3 residues: CASSVATGDYGYTF. The DNA of the CDR3 is TGTGCCAGCAGCGTAGCTACAGGGGACTATGGCTACACCTTC.

The rearrangement links TRBV7-2 to TRBJ1-1, with D tentatively TRBD1 (6 bases). The CDR3 sequence is 18 residues long. Germline CDR1 is SGHTA and CDR2 is FQGNSA. V lost 4 bases and J lost 1, with 22 bases in between. The CDR3 DNA is TGTGCCAGCAGCTCGGTCGGGTGGGGGCGGGGTAAGAACACTGAAGCTTTCTTT. The encoded protein is CASSSVGWGRGKNTEAFF.

The CDR3 protein is CASSPQDRGNYGYTF. The DNA of the CDR3 is TGTGCCAGTAGTCCACAGGACAGGGGTAACTATGGCTACACCTTC. The chain combines TRBV19 with TRBJ1-2; 9 nucleotides agree with TRBD1. The length of the CDR3 is 15 residues. Trimming took 5 bases from V and 1 from J; bases not matched to a gene: 5. The germline CDR1 and CDR2 sequences are LNHDA and SQIVND (reference sequence). The complete variable domain, with remaining parts taken from reference TRBV19 and TRBJ1-2, reads DGGITQSPKYLFRKEGQNVTLSCEQNLNHDAMYWYRQDPGQGLRLIYYSQIVNDFQKGDIAEGYSVSREKKESFPLTVTSAQKNPTAFYLCASSPQDRGNYGYTFGSGTRLTVV.

This clonotype has ten or more counts. The genes are TRBV9 and TRBJ2-2; TRBD1 agrees at 8 bases. Trimming removed 4 bases from V and 4 bases from J; junction bases left unmatched: 9. The germline V gene has CDR1 SGDLS and CDR2 YYNGEE. The CDR3 totals 16 residues. The CDR3 coding sequence is TGTGCCAGCAGCCCACAGACAGGGGCAAGCACCGGGGAGCTGTTTTTT. This codes for CASSPQTGASTGELFF.

The gene calls are TRBV15 and TRBJ2-5; tentatively, D is TRBD1 (6 bases). Per germline, CDR1 LNHNV and CDR2 YYDKDF (reference sequence). CDR3 length: 16 residues. V was cut by 0 bases and J by 5 bases, with 16 bases left in between. The CDR3 nucleotides are TGTGCCACCAGCAGAGACAGGGGTGCTGGGTGGGAGACCCAGTACTTC. Protein sequence: CATSRDRGAGWETQYF. The full variable domain, in which reference TRBV15 and TRBJ2-5 provide the parts outside the CDR3, is DAMVIQNPRYQVTQFGKPVTLSCSQTLNHNVMYWYQQKSSQAPKLLFHYYDKDFNNEADTPDNFQSRRPNTSFCFLDIRSPGLGDTAMYLCATSRDRGAGWETQYFGPGTRLLVL.

Comment on this clonotype: Possible read error: a much larger clone is one base away. The chain has TRBV20-1 and TRBJ1-2; 10 nucleotides match TRBD1. V lost 0 bases, J lost 10 bases, and 20 bases stayed unmatched. The V gene's germline CDR1 is DFQATT and CDR2 SNEGSKA (reference sequence). The CDR3 is 18 residues long. CDR3 DNA sequence: TGCAGTGCTAGAGATCCTGTAGGACAGGGGGTTTATGGTGGTGACTACACCTTC. Encoded protein: CSARDPVGQGVYGGDYTF.

About this clonotype: A much larger clone is a single base away; this may be a read error. The chain links TRBV7-8 to TRBJ1-6, with TRBD1 as a possible D gene (5 bases). This CDR3 is built from 14 residues. Germline lookup yields CDR1 SGHVS and CDR2 FQNEAQ. CDR3 region: CASSFREFNSPLRF. Written as DNA, the CDR3 is TGTGCCAGCAGCTTCAGGGAATTCAATTCACCCCTCCGCTTT. Complete variable domain (other parts from reference TRBV7-8 and TRBJ1-6): GAGVSQSPRYKVAKRGQDVALRCDPISGHVSLFWYQQALGQGPEFLTYFQNEAQLDKSGLPSDRFFAERPEGSVSTLKIQRTQQEDSAVYLCASSFREFNSPLRFGNGTRLTVT.

This clonotype was observed many times. The CDR3 is CASRNTGVEQYF. CDR3 sequence (DNA): TGTGCCAGCAGAAACACGGGCGTGGAGCAGTACTTC. The V call is TRBV7-2, the J call TRBJ2-7, with unresolved D. There are 12 residues in the CDR3. Germline CDR1 reads SGHTA; CDR2 reads FQGNSA. V was cut by 6 bases and J by 7 bases, with 13 bases left in between.

A remark on this clonotype: The germline gene is not matched at one end of the junction; a read error may be the cause. This rearrangement joins TRBV11-2 to TRBJ2-1, with unresolved D. The CDR3 has 16 amino acids. Germline V gene sequence: CDR1 SGHAT, CDR2 FQNNGV. Here the CDR3 reads CASSLAPEKSYNEQFF. In nucleotides, the CDR3 is TGCGCCAGCAGCTTGGCCCCGGAGAAGTCGTACAATGAGCAGTTCTTC.

This clonotype was counted ten times or more. Mismatch with germline at one junction end may stem from a read error. This sequence joins TRBV12-3 or TRBV12-4 and TRBJ1-2, with D perhaps TRBD1 (5 bases). The CDR3 is 14 amino acids. The CDR3 DNA sequence: TGTGCCAGCAGCTTAGCCGGGGGTAACTATGGCTACACCTTC. Translating it yields CASSLAGGNYGYTF.